What follows are 18 T cell receptor beta chains derived from one specimen sequenced in a study of blood T cell repertoires in COVID-19. Measured with immunoSEQ multiplex PCR; TCRdb has only the in-frame clones, and not every one. In the table there are 310,000 or so clones, roughly 87% of which are singletons. The sequencing sample was made of peripheral blood. These receptors all stem from a man aged 45-65 years with active or convalescent COVID-19.

The gene calls are TRBV14 and TRBJ1-2; TRBD1 agrees at 7 bases. Germline-derived CDR1 and CDR2 are SGHDN and FVKESK. Germline trimming cut 0 bases from V and 2 bases from J; bases unmatched to any gene: 6. The CDR3 covers 16 residues. The CDR3 bases are TGTGCCAGCAGCCAAGATTTAGGGGGCAGGAACTATGGCTACACCTTC. Its translation is CASSQDLGGRNYGYTF.

This chain joins TRBV29-1 and TRBJ1-2; 8 bases match TRBD1. In germline, CDR1 is SQVTM, CDR2 ANQGSEA. Trimming removed 7 bases from V and 7 bases from J; junction bases left unmatched: 11. The CDR3 is 13 residues long. The CDR3 DNA reads as TGCAGCGCGATTTTTCAGGGGGCGCGTGGCTACACCTTC. It translates to CSAIFQGARGYTF.

The rearrangement joins TRBV4-3 to TRBJ1-4; TRBD1 matches at 10 bases. Trimming took 0 bases from V and 8 from J; bases not matched to a gene: 3. The length of the CDR3 is 15 residues. Germline CDR1 is LGHNA and CDR2 is YSLEER. The CDR3 bases are TGCGCCAGCAGCCAAGATCGGGGACAGGGGGAAAAACTGTTTTTT. It yields the protein CASSQDRGQGEKLFF.

There are a few counts of this clone. The sample contains more than one DNA sequence encoding this CDR3. The gene calls are TRBV4-2 and TRBJ1-2; 8 bases fit TRBD1. Germline assignment: CDR1 LGHNA and CDR2 YNFKEQ. CDR3 length equals 15 residues. V trimming: 1 base; J trimming: 2 bases; junction bases outside the gene matches: 3. CDR3 DNA: TGTGCCAGCAGCCAAGGGACAGGGTCAAACTATGGCTACACCTTC. Protein: CASSQGTGSNYGYTF.

The chain employs TRBV6-5 and TRBJ2-7; perhaps TRBD1 as D (6 bases). Germline CDR1 and CDR2: MNHEY and SVGAGI. V lost 0 bases, J lost 4 bases, and 10 bases lay in between. This CDR3 is built from 14 residues. The CDR3 DNA reads as TGTGCCAGCAGTTACTCCCGTGGGACATACGAGCAGTACTTC. Translating it yields CASSYSRGTYEQYF.

The V gene is TRBV10-3, the J gene TRBJ1-2; TRBD1 aligns across 10 bases. Germline V gene data show CDR1 as ENHRY and CDR2 as SYGVKD. This CDR3 spans 16 amino acids. V lost 1 base to trimming and J lost 4 bases; unmatched junction nucleotides: 6. CDR3 nucleotides: TGTGCCATCAGTGAGTTGTGGGACAGGGGAGGCTATGGCTACACCTTC. Translated: CAISELWDRGGYGYTF.

The sample holds one count of this clone. The gene calls are TRBV5-5 and TRBJ2-5; 8 nucleotides line up with TRBD1. The CDR3 extends over 14 amino acids. V lost 5 bases and J lost 3; bases outside the gene matches: 6. The germline gives CDR1 SGHKS, CDR2 YYEKEE (reference sequence). Here the CDR3 DNA reads TGTGCCAGCAGTCGGGACAGGACCAAAGAGACCCAGTACTTC. Translation: CASSRDRTKETQYF.

V is TRBV30 and J is TRBJ1-2, with D unresolved. Germline V CDR1 and CDR2: GTSNPN, SVGIG (reference sequence). This CDR3 spans 13 amino acids. Deletions cut 1 base from V and 5 bases from J, with 11 bases between. The CDR3 DNA reads TGTGCCTGGAGTGGAGGGTTTCGTTATGGCTACACCTTC. Translated, it gives CAWSGGFRYGYTF.

This clone occurred once. V is TRBV27 and J is TRBJ1-6; D perhaps matches TRBD1 (6 bases). The V end was cut by 2 bases, the J end by 11 bases, with 19 bases between. CDR1 MNHEY and CDR2 SMNVEV come from the germline V gene (reference sequence). CDR3 length equals 16 residues. The CDR3 nucleotides are TGTGCCAGCAGTTTAGACTACAGCTCCCCAGGGGCACCCCTCCACTTT. Protein: CASSLDYSSPGAPLHF.

V and J are TRBV3-1 (or the pseudogene TRBV3-2) and TRBJ1-4; 10 bases match TRBD1. CDR1 LGHDT and CDR2 YNNKEL come from the germline V gene (reference sequence). This CDR3 is 15 amino acids long. V shed 3 bases and J 8 bases; nucleotides not matched to a gene: 6. The CDR3 nucleotides are TGTGCCAGCAGCCACCCGGGACAGGGGAAAGAAAAACTGTTTTTT. Amino acid sequence: CASSHPGQGKEKLFF.

This chain uses TRBV2 with TRBJ2-7, with D hard to call. V was cut by 1 base and J by 1 base, with 5 bases left in between. Germline CDR1 is SNHLY and CDR2 is FYNNEI. The CDR3 length is 13 residues. The CDR3: CASSEGVSYEQYF. The CDR3 nucleotides are TGTGCCAGCAGTGAAGGAGTTTCCTACGAGCAGTACTTC.

The V call is TRBV6-5, the J call TRBJ1-6, with 9 bases identical to TRBD1. Per the germline V gene, CDR1 is MNHEY and CDR2 is SVGAGI. V lost 5 bases and J lost 6; bases outside the gene matches: 5. The CDR3 runs to 15 residues. The CDR3 nucleotides read TGTGCCAGCAGTCCACCGGGACAGGGTAATTCACCCCTCCACTTT. It translates to CASSPPGQGNSPLHF.

The chain links TRBV3-1 (or the pseudogene TRBV3-2) to TRBJ2-5; D uncertain. Trimming stripped 2 bases from V and 1 base from J, with 11 bases between. This CDR3 is 15 amino acids long. Germline V gene sequence: CDR1 LGHDT, CDR2 YNNKEL (reference sequence). CDR3 in DNA: TGTGCCAGCAGCCAAAAGTTCGGTAGCCAAGAGACCCAGTACTTC. Protein sequence: CASSQKFGSQETQYF.

V is TRBV7-9 and J is TRBJ2-5; TRBD2 aligns across 11 bases. Trimming at V came to 5 bases and at J to 3 bases, leaving 11 bases not matched to a gene. This CDR3 spans 17 amino acids. CDR1 and CDR2 (germline): SEHNR, FQNEAQ (reference sequence). The CDR3 DNA reads TGTGCCAGCAGCCGTCGATATAGCGGGGGGGAAAAAGAGACCCAGTACTTC. Encoded protein: CASSRRYSGGEKETQYF.

J is TRBJ2-1 and V is TRBV7-3; D may be TRBD2 (6 bases). Deletions cut 5 bases from V and 4 bases from J, with 18 bases between. From germline, CDR1 is SGHTA and CDR2 FQGTGA. The CDR3 is 16 amino acids. The CDR3 DNA reads as TGTGCCAGCAGCCTTGGGACTGCCTCGCGATACAATGAGCAGTTCTTC. Protein sequence: CASSLGTASRYNEQFF. The complete variable domain, with remaining parts taken from reference TRBV7-3 and TRBJ2-1, reads GAGVSQTPSNKVTEKGKYVELRCDPISGHTALYWYRQSLGQGPEFLIYFQGTGAADDSGLPNDRFFAVRPEGSVSTLKIQRTERGDSAVYLCASSLGTASRYNEQFFGPGTRLTVL.

The chain is built from TRBV5-6 and TRBJ1-1; TRBD1 agrees at 7 bases. The CDR3 has 15 residues. V trimming: 3 bases; J trimming: 2 bases; junction bases outside the gene matches: 7. Per the germline V gene, CDR1 is SGHDT and CDR2 is YYEEEE. The CDR3 spells CASSSTDRINTEAFF. As DNA, the CDR3 is TGTGCCAGCAGCTCGACGGACAGGATAAACACTGAAGCTTTCTTT.

The chain links TRBV3-1 (or the pseudogene TRBV3-2) to TRBJ1-4; 7 bases are shared with TRBD1. V lost 1 base to trimming and J lost 3 bases; unmatched junction nucleotides: 5. This CDR3 comprises 16 residues. Germline CDR1 and CDR2: LGHDT and YNNKEL (reference sequence). CDR3 loop: CASSQGQGEANEKLFF. The CDR3 DNA is TGTGCCAGCAGCCAAGGCCAGGGGGAGGCTAATGAAAAACTGTTTTTT.

The chain employs TRBV11-2 and TRBJ2-3; 9 bases map to TRBD1. V was pared by 1 base and J by 4 bases, with 9 bases of the junction left unmatched. CDR1 and CDR2 (germline): SGHAT, FQNNGV. The CDR3 totals 17 residues. This CDR3 is CASSLVPGTGISDTQYF. DNA for the CDR3: TGTGCCAGCAGCTTAGTACCCGGGACAGGGATTTCAGATACGCAGTATTTT. The full variable domain, with the rest looked up from reference TRBV11-2 and TRBJ2-3, is EAGVAQSPRYKIIEKRQSVAFWCNPISGHATLYWYQQILGQGPKLLIQFQNNGVVDDSQLPKDRFSAERLKGVDSTLKIQPAKLEDSAVYLCASSLVPGTGISDTQYFGPGTRLTVL.